This entry concerns a single T cell receptor beta chain. Its specific antigen is unknown. The record has no base qualities; no much larger clone is one base away. These data belong to a study of blood T cell repertoires in COVID-19 (TCRdb year 2020). Regarding the research as a whole: The collaborator samples originated in the United States, Italy and Spain and spanned the acute and convalescent phases of COVID-19. Where available, HLA class I and class II types were obtained from metadata supplied by the sample provider rather than from assay-based typing. The dataset comprised deeply sampled blood TCRbeta repertoires from subjects exposed to, actively infected with, or recovered from COVID-19. The prospective study material was composed of cDNA or gDNA derived from T cells, B-cell-depleted T cells, or PBMCs. The samples were drawn from two sources: the first 160 participants of the ongoing ImmuneRACE study, and fewer than 1,500 subjects contributed by 6 global collaborators. A freely available public database, intended as a resource for researchers studying the immune response to SARS-CoV-2, is where the repertoires were released. Sample metadata almost always included a de-identified subject ID, COVID-19 status, age in years and sex. General conclusions and limits of the study: Clinical and demographic metadata were provided uncurated, with the amount varying by source and participant.

Including cysteine and phenylalanine, the CDR3 has 14 amino acids. Just CDR3 DNA is preserved here, 42 bases in frame from base 1. Trimming costs V 3 bases and J 3 bases, and their ends lie 9 bases apart. The germline V gene (reference sequence) supplies CDR1 LNHDA and CDR2 SQIVND. Whole blood was collected in K2EDTA tubes by collaborating institutions according to the institutions' own protocols. For TCRbeta analysis, collaborators shipped samples in one of three forms: frozen whole blood, isolated PBMCs, or DNA extracted from either of those sample types. TCRbeta CDR3 regions were amplified from genomic DNA by means of the immunoSEQ Assay, a bias-controlled multiplex PCR. As for how the authors treated the data: Nucleated cell counts per sample were estimated from amplification of reference gene primers within the assay. Sequence reads were collapsed and filtered to measure the absolute abundance of every unique TCRbeta CDR3 rearrangement. For each sample, productive Simpson clonality was calculated as the square root of Simpson's diversity index over productive rearrangements. TCRdb took over this immuneACCESS table, retaining in-frame rearrangements with V and J assigned. Such tables are incomplete; in checked studies, under half of the missing clones stem from an unresolved V gene, and the remainder is unexplained. V and J calls and clone size follow that table, whereas D and trimming were derived from the DNA. The sample data list 45,000 to 65,000 clones, and around 90% of these were observed just once. Jointly, the top ten make up about 9.5% of the sample.

This TCR was sampled from a human donor with acute or convalescent COVID-19. The donor label of this sample is uncertain. The specimen sequenced was peripheral blood. The sequence joins TRBV19 to TRBJ2-1, and TRBD2 may be the D gene, going by 5 matching bases. The nucleotide sequence reads as follows: TGTGCCAGTAGTATGAGGGCGGGCTACAATGAGCAGTTCTTC. It specifies CASSMRAGYNEQFF.